This T cell receptor beta chain is drawn from a study of cytomegalovirus exposure and HLA in healthy donors. PCR amplification relied on 60 Vbeta primers (plus 13 Jbeta primers). Sequencing used immunoSEQ multiplex PCR; TCRdb keeps in-frame clones, though not all of them. The sample holds 250,000 to 350,000 clones, about nine tenths seen once. The donors were healthy bone marrow donors. Unrecorded immune exposure was likely among donors, who were nominally healthy when sampled. On this clone: Mismatch with germline at one junction end may stem from a read error. The same CDR3 is also encoded by other DNA sequences in this sample.

Germline V lookup: CDR1 MNHEY, CDR2 SVGAGI. The CDR3 is 12 amino acids. Material for sequencing was PBMCs. The source of this sequence is a man in his forties in good health and CMV-seropositive. V usage is TRBV6-5 and J usage is TRBJ1-1; D might be TRBD1 (5 bases). DNA for the CDR3: TGTGCCAGCTCCAGCGCGGACACTGAAGCTTTCTTC. Translated, it gives CASSSADTEAFF.